A selection of T cell receptor beta chains follows, all from one sample in a study of patients with pleural tuberculosis. TCRdb analysed the reads with MiXCR anew, one entry per CDR3 protein. In the table there are approximately 50,000 distinct CDR3 sequences, under 8.5% of which are singletons. Receptor source: a human donor with pleural tuberculosis. Both conserved end residues are part of each CDR3. A D gene is named only where the DNA matches it firmly. Clone size is shown for a subset of rows, as once, few, many or a class of expanded clone.

j_gene: TRBJ1-1; v_gene: TRBV2; abundance: many; d_gene: NA; CDR3nt: TGTGCCAGCAGTGGTTATGGAGGCGCTGAAGCTTTCTTT; CDR3aa: CASSGYGGAEAFF
j_gene: TRBJ1-2; v_gene: TRBV11-2; abundance: many; d_gene: TRBD1; CDR3nt: TGTGCCAGCAGCCCAGGACAGGGTTGGGACTATGGCTACACCTTC; CDR3aa: CASSPGQGWDYGYTF
j_gene: TRBJ1-2; v_gene: TRBV2; abundance: many; d_gene: NA; CDR3nt: TGTGCCAGCAGTGAAGGGGGGGCACATGGCTACACCTTC; CDR3aa: CASSEGGAHGYTF
j_gene: TRBJ1-2; v_gene: TRBV6-2/TRBV6-3; abundance: many; d_gene: NA; CDR3nt: TGTGCCAGCGGAACAAATGGCTACACCTTC; CDR3aa: CASGTNGYTF
j_gene: TRBJ2-3; v_gene: TRBV6-2/TRBV6-3; abundance: many; d_gene: NA; CDR3nt: TGTGCCAGCAGTTACAGAATCTCTAGCACAGATACGCAGTATTTT; CDR3aa: CASSYRISSTDTQYF
j_gene: TRBJ2-1; v_gene: TRBV12-3/TRBV12-4; abundance: many; d_gene: NA; CDR3nt: TGTGCCAGCAGTTTAGAAGGATATTACAATGAGCAGTTCTTC; CDR3aa: CASSLEGYYNEQFF
j_gene: TRBJ2-3; v_gene: TRBV20-1; abundance: many; d_gene: NA; CDR3nt: TGCAGTGCTAGAGATCTTCGGGGGTACCTCACAGATACGCAGTATTTT; CDR3aa: CSARDLRGYLTDTQYF
j_gene: TRBJ1-2; v_gene: TRBV29-1; abundance: NA; d_gene: TRBD1; CDR3nt: TGCAGCGTTGATCCGGGACAGAGAGGCTATGGCTACACCTTC; CDR3aa: CSVDPGQRGYGYTF
j_gene: TRBJ2-5; v_gene: TRBV4-2; abundance: NA; d_gene: NA; CDR3nt: TGTGCCAGCCGCCGGGGGAGAGAGGAGACCCAGTACTTC; CDR3aa: CASRRGREETQYF
j_gene: TRBJ2-5; v_gene: TRBV20-1; abundance: many; d_gene: TRBD2; CDR3nt: TGCAGTGCTAGAGATCGCCAGCGGGATATCCAAGAGACCCAGTACTTC; CDR3aa: CSARDRQRDIQETQYF
j_gene: TRBJ1-5; v_gene: TRBV30; abundance: NA; d_gene: NA; CDR3nt: TGTGCCTGGAGTTCGGGTTTGGGCAATCAGCCCCGGCATTTT; CDR3aa: CAWSSGLGNQPRHF
j_gene: TRBJ2-7; v_gene: TRBV25-1; abundance: many; d_gene: NA; CDR3nt: TGTGCCAGCAGAAGCGGGCTCTACGAGCAGTACTTC; CDR3aa: CASRSGLYEQYF
j_gene: TRBJ2-1; v_gene: TRBV12-3/TRBV12-4; abundance: many; d_gene: NA; CDR3nt: TGTGCCAGCACCTCCTGGGATATCTTCAATGAGCAGTTCTTC; CDR3aa: CASTSWDIFNEQFF
j_gene: TRBJ2-7; v_gene: TRBV12-3/TRBV12-4; abundance: NA; d_gene: TRBD2; CDR3nt: TGTGCCAGCGGGGGACTAGCGGGAGGTTCCTACGAGCAGTACTTC; CDR3aa: CASGGLAGGSYEQYF
j_gene: TRBJ1-1; v_gene: TRBV12-3/TRBV12-4; abundance: NA; d_gene: TRBD1; CDR3nt: TGTGCCAGCAGATTACAGGGGACGAGCACTGAAGCTTTCTTT; CDR3aa: CASRLQGTSTEAFF
j_gene: TRBJ2-3; v_gene: TRBV20-1; abundance: many; d_gene: TRBD2; CDR3nt: TGCAGTGCGATCGGACTAGCGGGAGTTGATACGCAGTATTTT; CDR3aa: CSAIGLAGVDTQYF
j_gene: TRBJ2-1; v_gene: TRBV7-1; abundance: many; d_gene: TRBD2; CDR3nt: TGTGCCAGCAGCTCCGGGACTAGCGGGAGAATAAACAATGAGCAGTTCTTC; CDR3aa: CASSSGTSGRINNEQFF
j_gene: TRBJ2-1; v_gene: TRBV6-1; abundance: many; d_gene: NA; CDR3nt: TGTGCCAGCACCCTCTCCCCGGACAATGAGCAGTTCTTC; CDR3aa: CASTLSPDNEQFF
j_gene: TRBJ2-1; v_gene: TRBV11-2; abundance: many; d_gene: TRBD2; CDR3nt: TGTGCCAGCAGCTTAGTTCTTAGCGGGAATGGTGAGCAGTTCTTC; CDR3aa: CASSLVLSGNGEQFF
j_gene: TRBJ2-5; v_gene: TRBV20-1; abundance: many; d_gene: NA; CDR3nt: TGCAGTGCTAGGCCTCGTTTGGGGGCAGTAGTCGGGACCCAGTACTTC; CDR3aa: CSARPRLGAVVGTQYF
j_gene: TRBJ2-5; v_gene: TRBV7-2; abundance: many; d_gene: NA; CDR3nt: TGTGCCAGCAGCTTAGCAGTCAGGGTAGGGGAGACCCAGTACTTC; CDR3aa: CASSLAVRVGETQYF
j_gene: TRBJ2-5; v_gene: TRBV20-1; abundance: many; d_gene: TRBD2; CDR3nt: TGCAGTGCTAGAGTAGCTAGCGGGATTGAAGAGACCCAGTACTTC; CDR3aa: CSARVASGIEETQYF
j_gene: TRBJ2-5; v_gene: TRBV4-2; abundance: many; d_gene: NA; CDR3nt: TGTGCCAGCAGCGAAGGGTCGACTGAACAAGAGACCCAGTACTTC; CDR3aa: CASSEGSTEQETQYF
j_gene: TRBJ2-3; v_gene: TRBV13; abundance: NA; d_gene: TRBD1; CDR3nt: TGTGCCAGCAGCTCGGACAGGGGGAGCACAGATACGCAGTATTTT; CDR3aa: CASSSDRGSTDTQYF
j_gene: TRBJ2-2; v_gene: TRBV11-1; abundance: many; d_gene: NA; CDR3nt: TGTGCCAGCAGCTCCGGGTCCTTGAACACCGGGGAGCTGTTTTTT; CDR3aa: CASSSGSLNTGELFF
j_gene: TRBJ2-5; v_gene: TRBV27; abundance: many; d_gene: NA; CDR3nt: TGTGCCAGTAGGACAGCTCAAGAGACCCAGTACTTC; CDR3aa: CASRTAQETQYF
j_gene: TRBJ2-3; v_gene: TRBV6-4; abundance: many; d_gene: TRBD2; CDR3nt: TGTGCCAGCAGTGACGGTGATAGCGGGAGTCTCAGAGATACGCAGTATTTT; CDR3aa: CASSDGDSGSLRDTQYF
j_gene: TRBJ1-4; v_gene: TRBV4-2; abundance: NA; d_gene: NA; CDR3nt: TGTGCCAGCAGCCAAGATCTGAATTTACAGGAAAGACTGTTTTTT; CDR3aa: CASSQDLNLQERLFF
j_gene: TRBJ2-3; v_gene: TRBV5-4; abundance: few; d_gene: NA; CDR3nt: TGTGCCAGCAGCTTGGCCGTTGGGACAGATACGCAGTATTTT; CDR3aa: CASSLAVGTDTQYF
j_gene: TRBJ2-1; v_gene: TRBV29-1; abundance: NA; d_gene: TRBD2; CDR3nt: TGCAGCGTTGACGAGACTAGCGGGAGTTACAATGAGCAGTTCTTC; CDR3aa: CSVDETSGSYNEQFF
j_gene: TRBJ2-5; v_gene: TRBV24-1; abundance: NA; d_gene: NA; CDR3nt: TGTGCCACCAGTGATTCAGGCCCGTACCAAGAGACCCAGTACTTC; CDR3aa: CATSDSGPYQETQYF
j_gene: TRBJ2-1; v_gene: TRBV12-3/TRBV12-4; abundance: NA; d_gene: TRBD1; CDR3nt: TGTGCCAGCAGTTTAGGACAGGGGGCCCACAATGAGCAGTTCTTC; CDR3aa: CASSLGQGAHNEQFF
j_gene: TRBJ2-7; v_gene: TRBV29-1; abundance: medium-sized; d_gene: NA; CDR3nt: TGCAGCGTTGTTACGGGAGTCAAAGTCGAGCAGTACTTC; CDR3aa: CSVVTGVKVEQYF
j_gene: TRBJ2-5; v_gene: TRBV4-2; abundance: many; d_gene: TRBD1; CDR3nt: TGTGCCAGCAGCCAACAGGGGGATCGGCGGACCCAGTACTTC; CDR3aa: CASSQQGDRRTQYF
j_gene: TRBJ2-3; v_gene: TRBV15; abundance: many; d_gene: NA; CDR3nt: TGTGCCACCAGCCTGAAAGGCTCCCTAGATACGCAGTATTTT; CDR3aa: CATSLKGSLDTQYF
j_gene: TRBJ2-3; v_gene: TRBV20-1; abundance: many; d_gene: TRBD2; CDR3nt: TGCAGTGCTGATGGACTAGCCAGAAATACAGATACGCAGTATTTT; CDR3aa: CSADGLARNTDTQYF
j_gene: TRBJ2-3; v_gene: TRBV2; abundance: NA; d_gene: TRBD1; CDR3nt: TGTGCCAGCATCGGGACAGGGATATCATATACGCAGTATTTT; CDR3aa: CASIGTGISYTQYF
j_gene: TRBJ2-7; v_gene: TRBV2; abundance: NA; d_gene: TRBD2; CDR3nt: TGTGCCAGCAGTGAGTCGGGACTAGGATACGGGCAGTACTTC; CDR3aa: CASSESGLGYGQYF
j_gene: TRBJ2-1; v_gene: TRBV19; abundance: NA; d_gene: NA; CDR3nt: TGTGCCAGTAGTATAAACCTCTGGAGCTCCTACAATGAGCAGTTCTTC; CDR3aa: CASSINLWSSYNEQFF
j_gene: TRBJ2-1; v_gene: TRBV2; abundance: few; d_gene: TRBD1; CDR3nt: TGTGCCAGCAGGAACTCTGACAGGGGCTACAATGAGCAGTTCTTC; CDR3aa: CASRNSDRGYNEQFF
j_gene: TRBJ1-1; v_gene: TRBV9; abundance: NA; d_gene: NA; CDR3nt: TGTGCCAGCAGCGGTACAGTGACGGGGAACACTGAAGCTTTCTTT; CDR3aa: CASSGTVTGNTEAFF
j_gene: TRBJ2-5; v_gene: TRBV28; abundance: many; d_gene: NA; CDR3nt: TGTGCCAGCAGTTTATCAAAGCAAGAGACCCAGTACTTC; CDR3aa: CASSLSKQETQYF
j_gene: TRBJ1-3; v_gene: TRBV11-2; abundance: few; d_gene: NA; CDR3nt: TGTGCCAGCAGCAGTAGAGCAGGAATTGGAAACACCATATATTTT; CDR3aa: CASSSRAGIGNTIYF
j_gene: TRBJ2-5; v_gene: TRBV12-3/TRBV12-4; abundance: many; d_gene: NA; CDR3nt: TGTGCCAGCAGACCCCCCGAGGAGGGAAAAGAGACCCAGTACTTC; CDR3aa: CASRPPEEGKETQYF
j_gene: TRBJ1-3; v_gene: TRBV4-1; abundance: many; d_gene: NA; CDR3nt: TGCGCCAGCAGCCAAGCTCCAGCCGGGGGAAACACCATATATTTT; CDR3aa: CASSQAPAGGNTIYF
j_gene: TRBJ2-2; v_gene: TRBV20-1; abundance: few; d_gene: NA; CDR3nt: TGCAGTGCTAGTGCCCACGCTAGCCCCGGGGAGCTGTTTTTT; CDR3aa: CSASAHASPGELFF
j_gene: TRBJ2-1; v_gene: TRBV10-3; abundance: few; d_gene: NA; CDR3nt: TGTGCCATCAGTGTAGCGTCCTACAATGAGCAGTTCTTC; CDR3aa: CAISVASYNEQFF
j_gene: TRBJ1-1; v_gene: TRBV19; abundance: many; d_gene: NA; CDR3nt: TGTGCCACCAGTTTGGGTTCCACTGAAGCTTTCTTT; CDR3aa: CATSLGSTEAFF
j_gene: TRBJ1-1; v_gene: TRBV20-1; abundance: NA; d_gene: TRBD1; CDR3nt: TGCAGTGCTGCCCGGTGGGACAGGGTCATGAACACTGGAGCTTTCTTT; CDR3aa: CSAARWDRVMNTGAFF
j_gene: TRBJ1-5; v_gene: TRBV12-3/TRBV12-4; abundance: many; d_gene: TRBD1; CDR3nt: TGTGCCAGCAGTCCTTCCAGGCAGGGGGCTAAGCCCCAGCATTTT; CDR3aa: CASSPSRQGAKPQHF
j_gene: TRBJ2-1; v_gene: TRBV19; abundance: many; d_gene: TRBD1; CDR3nt: TGTGCCAGTAGTGGCACCACAGGGGGCAATGAGCAGTTCTTC; CDR3aa: CASSGTTGGNEQFF